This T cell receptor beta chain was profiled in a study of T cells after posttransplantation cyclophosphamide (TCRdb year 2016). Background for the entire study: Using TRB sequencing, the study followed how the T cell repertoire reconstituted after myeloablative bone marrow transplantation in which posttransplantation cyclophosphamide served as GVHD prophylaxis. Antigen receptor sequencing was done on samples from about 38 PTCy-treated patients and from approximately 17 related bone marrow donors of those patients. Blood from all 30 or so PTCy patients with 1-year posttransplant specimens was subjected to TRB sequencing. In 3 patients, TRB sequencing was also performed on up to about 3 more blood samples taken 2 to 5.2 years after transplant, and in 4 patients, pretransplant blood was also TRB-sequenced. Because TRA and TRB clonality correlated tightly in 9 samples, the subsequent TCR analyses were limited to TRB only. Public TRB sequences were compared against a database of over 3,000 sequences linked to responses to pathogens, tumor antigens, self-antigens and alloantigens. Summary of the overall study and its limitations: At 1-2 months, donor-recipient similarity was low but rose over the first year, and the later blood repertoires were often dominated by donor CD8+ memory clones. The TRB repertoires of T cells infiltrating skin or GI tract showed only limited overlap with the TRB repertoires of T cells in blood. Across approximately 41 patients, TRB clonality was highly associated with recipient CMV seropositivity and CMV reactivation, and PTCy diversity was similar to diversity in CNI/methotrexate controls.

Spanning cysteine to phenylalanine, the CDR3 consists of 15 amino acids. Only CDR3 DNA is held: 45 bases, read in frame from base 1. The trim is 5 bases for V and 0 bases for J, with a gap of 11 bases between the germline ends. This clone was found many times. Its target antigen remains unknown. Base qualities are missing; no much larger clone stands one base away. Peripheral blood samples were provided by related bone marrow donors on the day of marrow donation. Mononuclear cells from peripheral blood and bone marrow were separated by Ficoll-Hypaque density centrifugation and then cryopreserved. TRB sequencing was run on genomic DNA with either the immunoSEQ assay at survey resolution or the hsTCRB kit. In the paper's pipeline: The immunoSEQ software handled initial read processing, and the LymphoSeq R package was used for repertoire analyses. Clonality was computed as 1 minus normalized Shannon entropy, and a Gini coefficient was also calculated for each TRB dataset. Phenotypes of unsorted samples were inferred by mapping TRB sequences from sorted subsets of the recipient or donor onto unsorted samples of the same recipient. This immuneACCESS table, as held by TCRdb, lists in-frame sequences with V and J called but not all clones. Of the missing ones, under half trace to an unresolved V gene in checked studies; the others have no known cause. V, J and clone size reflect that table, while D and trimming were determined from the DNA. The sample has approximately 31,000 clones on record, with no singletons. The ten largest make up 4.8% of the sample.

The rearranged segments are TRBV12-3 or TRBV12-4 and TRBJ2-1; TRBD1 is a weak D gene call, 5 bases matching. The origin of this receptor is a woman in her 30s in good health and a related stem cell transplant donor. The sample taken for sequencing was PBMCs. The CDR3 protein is CASSTTGGSYNEQFF. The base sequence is TGTGCCAGCAGTACTACAGGTGGCTCCTACAATGAGCAGTTCTTC.